A selection of T cell receptor beta chains follows, all from one sample in a study of cytomegalovirus exposure and HLA in healthy donors. Some clones are missing from TCRdb's copy, which holds only in-frame ones; the method was immunoSEQ multiplex PCR. The sample contains 95,000 to 150,000 clones, roughly 90% of which appear only once. The material sequenced was PBMCs. The receptors were sampled from a young woman in good health and CMV-seronegative. The CDR3 runs from the conserved cysteine through the conserved F or W. D genes are given only for firm matches. Where a row states a size, it is once, few, many or the class of an expanded clone; other rows omit it.

d_gene: .; abundance: many; v_gene: TRBV30; j_gene: TRBJ1-1; CDR3nt: TGTGCCTGGACTCCCGGGATCCGGGCGCTTGAAGCTTTCTTT; CDR3aa: CAWTPGIRALEAFF
d_gene: .; abundance: .; v_gene: TRBV7-2; j_gene: TRBJ2-5; CDR3nt: TGTGCCAGCAGCCGGCGGGACGCCAAGGAAGAGACCCAGTACTTC; CDR3aa: CASSRRDAKEETQYF
d_gene: .; abundance: .; v_gene: TRBV15; j_gene: TRBJ2-1; CDR3nt: TGTGCCACCAGCAGAGTACGCGGAGGTGAGCAGTTCTTC; CDR3aa: CATSRVRGGEQFF
d_gene: TRBD2; abundance: .; v_gene: TRBV9; j_gene: TRBJ2-2; CDR3nt: TGTGCCAGCAGCGTCTCCGGCGGGAGGGCCGGTGACGGGGAGCTGTTTTTT; CDR3aa: CASSVSGGRAGDGELFF
d_gene: TRBD1; abundance: .; v_gene: TRBV30; j_gene: TRBJ2-7; CDR3nt: TGTGCCTGGAGTCTGGGACAGCCCTACGAGCAGTACTTC; CDR3aa: CAWSLGQPYEQYF
d_gene: TRBD1; abundance: .; v_gene: TRBV5-4; j_gene: TRBJ1-2; CDR3nt: TGTGCCAGCAGCTTGGGAGGACAGGGGAACTATGGCTACACCTTC; CDR3aa: CASSLGGQGNYGYTF
d_gene: TRBD1; abundance: .; v_gene: TRBV5-5; j_gene: TRBJ1-5; CDR3nt: TGTGCCAGCAGCCTCGACAGGGGTTATCAGCCCCAGCATTTT; CDR3aa: CASSLDRGYQPQHF
d_gene: TRBD2; abundance: .; v_gene: TRBV2; j_gene: TRBJ2-2; CDR3nt: TGTGCCAGCAGGGAATTAGCGGGAGGGCTCACCGGGGAGCTGTTTTTT; CDR3aa: CASRELAGGLTGELFF
d_gene: TRBD2; abundance: .; v_gene: TRBV6-5; j_gene: TRBJ2-7; CDR3nt: TGTGCCAGCAGTTACGGGGGAGAGACTAGCGGGTACGAGCAGTACTTC; CDR3aa: CASSYGGETSGYEQYF
d_gene: TRBD1; abundance: .; v_gene: TRBV5-1; j_gene: TRBJ2-5; CDR3nt: TGCGCCAGCAGCTCTGGACAGGGGGACGAGACCCAGTACTTC; CDR3aa: CASSSGQGDETQYF
d_gene: TRBD1; abundance: .; v_gene: TRBV2; j_gene: TRBJ1-3; CDR3nt: TGTGCCAGCAGTGAAGCGCTTAGGACAGGCTCTGGAAACACCATATATTTT; CDR3aa: CASSEALRTGSGNTIYF
d_gene: .; abundance: .; v_gene: TRBV7-8; j_gene: TRBJ2-7; CDR3nt: TGTGCCAGCAGCCCTCTCTACGAGCAGTACTTC; CDR3aa: CASSPLYEQYF
d_gene: .; abundance: .; v_gene: TRBV2; j_gene: TRBJ2-7; CDR3nt: TGTGCCAGCAGTGAAGAGGTAGCCTACTTC; CDR3aa: CASSEEVAYF
d_gene: TRBD1; abundance: .; v_gene: TRBV6-5; j_gene: TRBJ1-5; CDR3nt: TGTGCCAGCAGTTACAACAGGGGCGCATATCAGCCCCAGCATTTT; CDR3aa: CASSYNRGAYQPQHF
d_gene: TRBD2; abundance: .; v_gene: TRBV10-3; j_gene: TRBJ2-3; CDR3nt: TGTGCCATCAGCTCCACTAGCGGGAGGGGGGATACGCAGTATTTT; CDR3aa: CAISSTSGRGDTQYF
d_gene: .; abundance: .; v_gene: TRBV7-2; j_gene: TRBJ1-5; CDR3nt: TGTGCCAGCAGCTTATACGCGGATAGCAATCAGCCCCAGCATTTT; CDR3aa: CASSLYADSNQPQHF
d_gene: .; abundance: .; v_gene: TRBV6-5; j_gene: TRBJ2-3; CDR3nt: TGTGCCAGCAGTTACACTAGCCGAGATACGCAGTATTTT; CDR3aa: CASSYTSRDTQYF
d_gene: TRBD1; abundance: .; v_gene: TRBV2; j_gene: TRBJ2-7; CDR3nt: TGTGCCAGCAGATTGGACAGGGACTACGAGCAGTACTTC; CDR3aa: CASRLDRDYEQYF
d_gene: TRBD1; abundance: once; v_gene: TRBV15; j_gene: TRBJ1-2; CDR3nt: TGTGCCACCAGCAGAGGTCGCAGAGGTACAGGGGGGGTCTATGGCTACACCTTC; CDR3aa: CATSRGRRGTGGVYGYTF
d_gene: .; abundance: .; v_gene: TRBV5-1; j_gene: TRBJ2-7; CDR3nt: TGCGCCAGCAGCTCCGGGGGATACGAGCAGTACTTC; CDR3aa: CASSSGGYEQYF
d_gene: TRBD2; abundance: .; v_gene: TRBV7-6; j_gene: TRBJ2-7; CDR3nt: TGTGCCAGCAGCTCCACCCTCCCGGGAGGCGAGCAGTACTTC; CDR3aa: CASSSTLPGGEQYF
d_gene: .; abundance: .; v_gene: TRBV19; j_gene: TRBJ2-1; CDR3nt: TGTGCCAGTAGTAGGAGCAATGAGCAGTTCTTC; CDR3aa: CASSRSNEQFF
d_gene: TRBD1; abundance: few; v_gene: TRBV6-5; j_gene: TRBJ1-2; CDR3nt: TGTGCCAGCACATCGACAGGGCGCCATGGCTACACCTTC; CDR3aa: CASTSTGRHGYTF
d_gene: .; abundance: .; v_gene: TRBV27; j_gene: TRBJ1-5; CDR3nt: TGTGCCAGCAGCTCACAGCTGGGCAATCAGCCCCAGCATTTT; CDR3aa: CASSSQLGNQPQHF
d_gene: TRBD2; abundance: .; v_gene: TRBV4-1; j_gene: TRBJ2-3; CDR3nt: TGCGCCAGCAGCCAAGATCGACTAGCGGACAACACAGATACGCAGTATTTT; CDR3aa: CASSQDRLADNTDTQYF
d_gene: .; abundance: .; v_gene: TRBV2; j_gene: TRBJ2-1; CDR3nt: TGTGCCAGCAGCCCTCGCCTATCCTACAATGAGCAGTTCTTC; CDR3aa: CASSPRLSYNEQFF
d_gene: .; abundance: .; v_gene: TRBV7-2; j_gene: TRBJ2-5; CDR3nt: TGTGCCAGCAGCTTAGTTCTGGAGACCCAGTACTTC; CDR3aa: CASSLVLETQYF
d_gene: TRBD2; abundance: .; v_gene: TRBV27; j_gene: TRBJ2-1; CDR3nt: TGTGCCAGCAGTTACGGGGCTGCAACTAGCGGGAGGGTGTACAATGAGCAGTTCTTC; CDR3aa: CASSYGAATSGRVYNEQFF
d_gene: .; abundance: .; v_gene: TRBV15; j_gene: TRBJ2-3; CDR3nt: TGTGCCACCAGCAGAGGCGAAGCTAGCGACCCAGATACGCAGTATTTT; CDR3aa: CATSRGEASDPDTQYF